The 23 T cell receptor beta chains presented below share a single source sample, sequenced in a study of spatial heterogeneity in lung cancer. Time point reported: sample taken at primary tumor resection. Unsorted whole RNA of tumor, nontumor lung or frozen PBMC was sequenced. TCRdb processed the 5' RACE reads anew with MiXCR; each CDR3 protein has one entry. Among more than 30,000 distinct CDR3 sequences listed, around 5.8% were seen once. The specimen comprised PBMCs, sampled at surgery. The origin of the receptors is a male donor with early-stage non-small cell lung cancer.

In its sample, this clonotype was seen many times. One junction end does not reproduce the germline sequence, and a read error may be involved. J is TRBJ2-7 and V is TRBV7-9, with 7 bases that match TRBD1. The germline V gene has CDR1 SEHNR and CDR2 FQNEAQ (reference sequence). This CDR3 is 13 amino acids long. Here the CDR3 reads CASSRDSSYEQYF. CDR3 sequence (DNA): TGCGCCAGCAGTCGGGACAGCTCCTACGAGCAGTACTTC.

The table lists this clonotype with many counts. The chain combines TRBV4-1 with TRBJ2-7; D not resolved. Germline V gives CDR1 MGHRA, CDR2 YSYEKL. Trimming removed 0 bases at V and 2 bases at J, with 11 bases between. The CDR3 extends over 15 amino acids. The CDR3 region is CASSQEPGFTYEQYF. DNA of the CDR3: TGCGCCAGCAGCCAAGAACCGGGCTTTACCTACGAGCAGTACTTC.

As for this clonotype: Possible read error: a much larger clone is one base away. The limits of the CDR3 on the DNA are not certain, so only TCRdb's listed CDR3 is given. The chain employs TRBV12-3 or TRBV12-4 and TRBJ2-1; TRBD1 was called by the table and not checked on the DNA. From its first to its last residue, the CDR3 has 13 amino acids. The CDR3 protein is CASSFGGGNEKFF.

This clonotype occurred a few times. CDR3 in amino acids: CASSFQVNTGELFF. CDR3 DNA: TGTGCCAGCAGTTTCCAAGTAAACACCGGGGAGCTGTTTTTT. The rearrangement uses TRBV27 and TRBJ2-2; D is ambiguous. The CDR3 is made up of 14 amino acids. Germline lookup yields CDR1 MNHEY and CDR2 SMNVEV (reference sequence). V lost 3 bases to trimming and J lost 2 bases, with 7 bases between them.

This clonotype occurred many times. The rearrangement uses TRBV6-5 and TRBJ1-2, with D possibly TRBD1 on 5 matching bases. V lost 2 bases and J 2 bases, leaving 6 bases between the germline ends. The germline gives CDR1 MNHEY, CDR2 SVGAGI. This CDR3 is 13 amino acids long. CDR3 sequence reads: CASSYAGNYGYTF. Here the CDR3 DNA reads TGTGCCAGCAGTTACGCAGGGAACTATGGCTACACCTTC.

In this sample, this clonotype turned up many times. The V call is TRBV7-8, the J call TRBJ1-5; tentatively, D is TRBD1 (5 bases). Trimming took 2 bases from V and 3 from J, leaving 11 bases between them. There are 15 residues in the CDR3. Germline lookup yields CDR1 SGHVS and CDR2 FQNEAQ. DNA of the CDR3: TGTGCCAGCAGCTTAATACAGGTCACCAATCAGCCCCAGCATTTT. This translates into CASSLIQVTNQPQHF. Full variable domain (remainder filled in from reference TRBV7-8 and TRBJ1-5): GAGVSQSPRYKVAKRGQDVALRCDPISGHVSLFWYQQALGQGPEFLTYFQNEAQLDKSGLPSDRFFAERPEGSVSTLKIQRTQQEDSAVYLCASSLIQVTNQPQHFGDGTRLSIL.

This clonotype was observed many times. V is TRBV30 and J is TRBJ1-1; D gene uncertain. The CDR3 contains 10 residues. The germline V gene encodes CDR1 GTSNPN and CDR2 SVGIG (reference sequence). The germline V and J ends were trimmed by 4 bases and 4 bases, with 4 bases remaining between them. This CDR3 is CAWTGTEAFF. CDR3 coding DNA: TGTGCCTGGACAGGCACTGAAGCTTTCTTT.

This clonotype was observed a handful of times. This sequence joins TRBV28 and TRBJ2-1; D possibly corresponds to TRBD1 (5 bases). Germline CDR1 and CDR2: MDHEN and SYDVKM. Trimming removed 5 bases from V and 1 base from J, with 12 bases in between. This CDR3 has 15 residues. DNA of the CDR3: TGTGCCAGCAGTCCTCAGGGCCTTTCCTACAATGAGCAGTTCTTC. Protein product: CASSPQGLSYNEQFF.

This clonotype appeared many times. The chain uses TRBV20-1 and TRBJ1-1; D uncertain. The V end lost 1 base, the J end lost 3 bases, and 12 bases lay between the germline ends. The CDR3 runs 14 residues. Per the germline V gene, CDR1 is DFQATT and CDR2 is SNEGSKA (reference sequence). CDR3 nucleotides: TGCAGTGCTAGAGTGTCCGGTAAGGACACTGAAGCTTTCTTT. Translating gives CSARVSGKDTEAFF.

This clonotype was detected ten times or more. The V call is TRBV7-9, the J call TRBJ2-7, with a tentative D call TRBD1 (5 bases). The V end was cut by 4 bases, the J end by 0 bases, with 16 bases between. CDR1 and CDR2 (germline): SEHNR, FQNEAQ (reference sequence). The CDR3 is made up of 16 amino acids. Here the CDR3 reads CASSYGVQGSSYEQYF. As DNA, the CDR3 is TGTGCCAGCAGCTATGGAGTCCAGGGTTCCTCCTACGAGCAGTACTTC.

This clonotype was counted at least ten times. The V call is TRBV7-3, the J call TRBJ2-2; unclear D gene. Germline assignment: CDR1 SGHTA and CDR2 FQGTGA. The CDR3 is made up of 13 amino acids. Trimming left V 5 bases short and J 4 bases short, with 8 bases between. The CDR3 DNA reads TGTGCCAGCAGCCCCGAACCCACCGGGGAGCTGTTTTTT. It codes for CASSPEPTGELFF.

The rearrangement joins TRBV11-2 to TRBJ1-1; no definite D call. CDR3 size: 13 residues. Looked up from germline, CDR1 is SGHAT and CDR2 is FQNNGV. V was clipped by 2 bases and J by 6 bases, with 10 bases between them. The CDR3 protein is CASSLIRYSEAFF. For the CDR3, the DNA is TGTGCCAGCAGCTTAATAAGATACTCTGAAGCTTTCTTT.

This clonotype was counted ten times or more. The chain recombines TRBV4-1 with TRBJ2-4; TRBD2 matches 14 bases. This CDR3 comprises 19 residues. V lost 3 bases, J lost 0 bases, and 7 bases stayed unmatched. Germline V gene data show CDR1 as MGHRA and CDR2 as YSYEKL. The CDR3: CASSQGLAGARLAKNIQYF. For the CDR3, the DNA is TGCGCCAGCAGCCAGGGACTAGCGGGGGCCCGTCTAGCCAAAAACATTCAGTACTTC.

This clonotype was recorded a few times. The chain has TRBV30 and TRBJ2-2; D is possibly TRBD2 (5 bases). V was cut by 3 bases and J by 2 bases, with 7 bases left in between. This CDR3 spans 13 amino acids. Looked up from germline, CDR1 is GTSNPN and CDR2 is SVGIG (reference sequence). Here the CDR3 reads CAWRGGNTGELFF. CDR3 sequence (DNA): TGTGCCTGGAGAGGAGGCAACACCGGGGAGCTGTTTTTT.

This clonotype was recorded a few times. V gene TRBV7-8 combines with J gene TRBJ2-1; no reliable D call. V shed 1 base and J shed 5 bases, with 9 bases lying between them. Germline V gene sequence: CDR1 SGHVS, CDR2 FQNEAQ. CDR3 length: 14 residues. CDR3 residues: CASSLVSSDNEQFF. CDR3 DNA: TGTGCCAGCAGCTTAGTTAGTTCCGACAATGAGCAGTTCTTC.

The chain combines TRBV24-1 with TRBJ1-2; D uncertain. V lost 3 bases, J lost 6 bases, and 16 bases lay in between. The germline CDR1 and CDR2 sequences are KGHDR and SFDVKD. The CDR3 is made up of 15 amino acids. CDR3 sequence reads: CATSDTDPSRNGYTF. CDR3 DNA sequence: TGTGCCACCAGTGATACGGACCCTTCAAGGAATGGCTACACCTTC.

This clonotype has only one observation. The V call is TRBV3-1, the J call TRBJ2-2; D possibly corresponds to TRBD1 (5 bases). The CDR3 consists of 16 residues. The V gene lost 1 base and the J gene lost 1 base, with 10 bases spanning the gap. In germline, CDR1 is LGHDT, CDR2 YNNKEL (reference sequence). This chain's CDR3 is CASSQVSRENTGELFF. The CDR3 DNA reads as TGTGCCAGCAGCCAAGTTTCCAGGGAGAACACCGGGGAGCTGTTTTTT.

This clonotype came up many times. This rearrangement joins TRBV11-3 to TRBJ2-5; D possibly corresponds to TRBD2 (6 bases). The CDR3 extends over 14 amino acids. Germline V lookup: CDR1 SGHNT, CDR2 YENEEA. V was shortened by 5 bases and J by 4 bases, with 14 bases between the two germline ends. CDR3 sequence (DNA): TGTGCCAGCAGCGGGGGACTTCTCGGAGAGACCCAGTACTTC. As protein: CASSGGLLGETQYF.

The genes are TRBV27 and TRBJ1-1; TRBD1 matches 9 bases. CDR3 length: 13 amino acids. V lost 6 bases and J lost 4; bases outside the gene matches: 3. From germline, CDR1 is MNHEY and CDR2 SMNVEV (reference sequence). The CDR3 loop reads CASRGTGSTEAFF. CDR3 coding DNA: TGTGCCAGCAGGGGGACAGGGTCCACTGAAGCTTTCTTT.

This clonotype occurred a few times. In DNA form, the CDR3 reads TGCAGTGCTAGGAGGGGGATCTTGGCTTTCTTT. Its protein is CSARRGILAFF. The chain joins TRBV20-1 to TRBJ1-1; D is possibly TRBD1 (6 bases). The ends were cut back, 3 bases at V and 11 bases at J, with 13 bases in the middle. The V gene's germline CDR1 is DFQATT and CDR2 SNEGSKA (reference sequence). The CDR3 is made up of 11 amino acids.

There are many counts of this clonotype. The chain has TRBV9 and TRBJ1-5, with a weak D call TRBD1 (5 bases). Germline loops: CDR1 SGDLS, CDR2 YYNGEE. V gave up 4 bases and J gave up 4 bases, with 12 bases separating them. The CDR3 loop spans 14 amino acids. The CDR3 region is CASSPDSLNQPQHF. CDR3 in DNA: TGTGCCAGCAGCCCCGACAGCCTAAATCAGCCCCAGCATTTT.

J is TRBJ1-1 and V is TRBV7-2; D is ambiguous. V lost 1 base and J 6 bases, leaving 15 bases between the germline ends. CDR1 is SGHTA and CDR2 is FQGNSA in the germline V gene. The CDR3 covers 15 residues. The CDR3 coding sequence is TGTGCCAGCAGCTTAGTAACTGGGGATAGCGCTGAAGCTTTCTTT. The encoded protein is CASSLVTGDSAEAFF.

This clonotype appeared many times. The chain links TRBV28 to TRBJ1-2, with TRBD1 matching 7 bases. The CDR3 spans 12 residues. Germline V CDR1 and CDR2: MDHEN, SYDVKM. Germline trimming cut 6 bases from V and 8 bases from J; bases unmatched to any gene: 6. CDR3 DNA: TGTGCCAGCAGGACGGGACAGCCCGGCTACACCTTC. It translates to CASRTGQPGYTF.